The clone carrying this T cell receptor beta chain came up a few times. Its cognate antigen is unknown. cDNA libraries for TCR alpha and TCR beta, carrying sample barcodes and UMIs, came from 5'RACE with constant-segment primers. TCRdb re-called the 5' RACE reads with MiXCR, one entry per CDR3 protein. The sample includes about 350,000 distinct CDR3 sequences, approximately 15% of them seen just once. This sample is drawn from a study of T-cell memory formation after mild COVID-19. Deletions cut 0 bases from V and 1 base from J, with 12 bases between. This CDR3 spans 16 amino acids. Germline lookup yields CDR1 SGHAT and CDR2 FQNNGV. General study results and limits: CM and EM subsets held most contracting CD4+ clones; EMRA held CD8+ ones. Later expanders leaned CD4+, whereas clones that contracted between day 15 and 85 were balanced CD4/CD8.

This TCR was recovered from a young man who had mild COVID-19 (a few samples of this study predate the infection). Cell type and time point are not known. Material for sequencing was PBMCs or a T cell subset sorted from them (not recorded which). V gene TRBV11-2 combines with J gene TRBJ1-1; possibly TRBD1 for D (5 bases). CDR3 region: CASSLDHRGANTEAFF. The CDR3 DNA follows: TGTGCCAGCAGCTTAGATCACCGGGGCGCGAACACTGAAGCTTTCTTT.